The 32 T cell receptor beta chains in this list originate from one sample, sequenced in a study of STAT5B mutations in CD4+ large granular lymphocyte leukemia. Only in-frame clones appear in the TCRdb table, and some are missing; sequencing was by immunoSEQ multiplex PCR. There are 25,000 to 30,000 clones in the sample; 60% to 85% occur only once, and approximately 0.98% lies in the top ten. Sequences were obtained from CD4+ T cells from blood buffy coats. These receptors were collected from a human donor in good health.

V is TRBV9 and J is TRBJ2-3, with a possible D match to TRBD2 (6 bases). Between the trimmed V and J ends, which lost 4 bases and 4 bases, there was a span of 16 bases. The CDR3 covers 15 residues. Germline lookup yields CDR1 SGDLS and CDR2 YYNGEE. In DNA, the CDR3 is TGTGCCAGCAGCTTATATCCGGGCGGGGCAGATACGCAGTATTTT. This sequence encodes CASSLYPGGADTQYF.

In this sample, this clone turned up once. This chain joins TRBV2 and TRBJ1-1; D not resolved. Trimming took 8 bases from V and 1 from J, leaving 5 bases between them. The germline V gene encodes CDR1 SNHLY and CDR2 FYNNEI. This CDR3 has 11 amino acids. CDR3 loop: CASPGNTEAFF. The DNA of the CDR3 is TGTGCCAGCCCAGGGAACACTGAAGCTTTCTTT.

The V gene is TRBV18, the J gene TRBJ2-5, with 8 nucleotides matching TRBD2. The junction had 4 bases not matched to a gene; V was cut back by 6 bases and J by 1 base. The CDR3 length is 14 residues. Germline loops: CDR1 KGHSH, CDR2 LQKENI. In DNA form, the CDR3 reads TGTGCCAGCTCTCGGCGGGGGGCCCAAGAGACCCAGTACTTC. Protein sequence: CASSRRGAQETQYF. The whole variable domain, remainder taken from reference TRBV18 and TRBJ2-5, is NAGVMQNPRHLVRRRGQEARLRCSPMKGHSHVYWYRQLPEEGLKFMVYLQKENIIDESGMPKERFSAEFPKEGPSILRIQQVVRGDSAAYFCASSRRGAQETQYFGPGTRLLVL.

This clone was picked up a small number of times. The rearrangement links TRBV27 to TRBJ1-2; D uncertain. CDR1 is MNHEY, CDR2 SMNVEV, per germline (reference sequence). The CDR3 has 13 amino acids. Trimming took 5 bases from V and 6 from J, leaving 13 bases between them. CDR3 nucleotide sequence: TGTGCCAGCAGTCCCAGCAAGGCAGATGGCTACACCTTC. Encoded protein: CASSPSKADGYTF.

The V call is TRBV7-9, the J call TRBJ1-2, with D possibly TRBD1 on 5 matching bases. V gave up 3 bases and J gave up 4 bases, with 18 bases separating them. The germline V gene has CDR1 SEHNR and CDR2 FQNEAQ (reference sequence). CDR3 length: 16 residues. The CDR3 region has the DNA TGTGCCAGCAGCTTGGACATCGGTTCGGACGGCTATGGCTACACCTTC. This codes for CASSLDIGSDGYGYTF.

This clone occurred once. The V call is TRBV5-1, the J call TRBJ2-7; the D call may be TRBD1 or TRBD2 (6 bases each). This CDR3 has 14 residues. Trimming took off 4 bases at V and 6 bases at J, with 17 bases between the two ends. Germline V lookup: CDR1 SGHRS, CDR2 YFSETQ. CDR3: CASSPTYGGREQYV. The DNA of the CDR3 is TGCGCCAGCAGCCCCACTTACGGGGGCCGCGAGCAGTACGTC.

The V call is TRBV2, the J call TRBJ1-1; no clear D. The CDR3 length is 14 residues. In germline, CDR1 is SNHLY, CDR2 FYNNEI. Trimming took 7 bases from V and 5 from J, leaving 17 bases between them. This chain's CDR3 is CASTSKNLGTEAFF. CDR3 sequence (DNA): TGTGCCAGCACTTCCAAGAACTTAGGGACTGAAGCTTTCTTT.

The V gene is TRBV4-1, the J gene TRBJ1-2; D not resolved. Germline assignment: CDR1 MGHRA and CDR2 YSYEKL. This CDR3 spans 16 amino acids. Trimming stripped 1 base from V and 2 bases from J, with 14 bases between. For the CDR3, the DNA is TGCGCCAGCAGCCAAGGTCCGAGTGGGGTCAACTATGGCTACACCTTC. Translating gives CASSQGPSGVNYGYTF.

This clone was seen a few times. This chain links TRBV15 with TRBJ1-1, with D tentatively TRBD1 (6 bases). Trimming shortened V by 2 bases and J by 7 bases, and 14 bases separated the two germline ends. This CDR3 spans 14 amino acids. Germline CDR1 and CDR2: LNHNV and YYDKDF (reference sequence). The CDR3 DNA reads TGTGCCACCAGCAGACAGGGGATTCCAAATGAAGCTTTCTTT. This translates into CATSRQGIPNEAFF.

The chain recombines TRBV5-4 with TRBJ2-5; the D is unclear. The V end lost 2 bases, the J end lost 3 bases, and 11 bases lay between the germline ends. The CDR3 contains 14 residues. Germline CDR1 reads SGHNT; CDR2 reads YYREEE (reference sequence). CDR3 bases: TGTGCCAGCAGCTTCGAACCGGGTAAAGAGACCCAGTACTTC. Translated: CASSFEPGKETQYF.

This chain links TRBV6-1 with TRBJ1-1; perhaps TRBD1 as D (5 bases). V was trimmed by 3 bases and J by 3 bases, leaving 11 bases between them. Germline V lookup: CDR1 MNHNS, CDR2 SASEGT. The CDR3 covers 14 residues. CDR3 sequence reads: CASSDVRGDTEAFF. The CDR3 nucleotides are TGTGCCAGCAGTGACGTCCGGGGGGACACTGAAGCTTTCTTT.

The V gene is TRBV5-6, the J gene TRBJ2-7; tentative D call: TRBD2 (5 bases). CDR1 and CDR2 from the germline V gene are SGHDT and YYEEEE. The CDR3 runs to 12 residues. The V end lost 2 bases, the J end lost 6 bases, and 9 bases lay between the germline ends. As DNA, the CDR3 is TGTGCCAGCAGCTTTTCGGGGTCCGAGCAGTACGTC. Protein sequence: CASSFSGSEQYV.

In its sample, this clone was seen a few times. V is TRBV4-1 and J is TRBJ2-1, with TRBD2 identical over 14 bases. The CDR3 has 15 amino acids. Germline-derived CDR1 and CDR2 are MGHRA and YSYEKL. The junction had 3 bases not matched to a gene; V was cut back by 5 bases and J by 6 bases. CDR3 sequence: CASSSGLAGGNEQFF. In DNA, the CDR3 is TGCGCCAGCAGCTCCGGACTAGCGGGAGGCAATGAGCAGTTCTTC.

This clone appeared once. The chain joins TRBV5-1 to TRBJ1-1; tentative D call: TRBD1 (6 bases). The CDR3 consists of 14 residues. The germline gives CDR1 SGHRS, CDR2 YFSETQ. V shed 0 bases and J shed 1 base, with 7 bases lying between them. The CDR3 coding sequence is TGCGCCAGCAGCTTGGAGGGGGGGAACACTGAAGCTTTCTTT. Amino acids: CASSLEGGNTEAFF. Together with reference TRBV5-1 and TRBJ1-1, the CDR3 gives the full variable domain: KAGVTQTPRYLIKTRGQQVTLSCSPISGHRSVSWYQQTPGQGLQFLFEYFSETQRNKGNFPGRFSGRQFSNSRSEMNVSTLELGDSALYLCASSLEGGNTEAFFGQGTRLTVV.

Only one count was recorded for this clone. The V and J genes are TRBV29-1 and TRBJ2-1, with TRBD2 matching 8 bases. Germline V gives CDR1 SQVTM, CDR2 ANQGSEA. Trimming removed 3 bases from V and 8 bases from J; junction bases left unmatched: 9. This CDR3 contains 14 residues. This CDR3 reads CSVDRRGVPDEQFF. In nucleotides, the CDR3 is TGCAGCGTTGACCGGCGGGGGGTCCCTGATGAGCAGTTCTTC.

V usage is TRBV6-5 and J usage is TRBJ2-3; 10 nucleotides align to TRBD2. There are 16 residues in the CDR3. CDR1 and CDR2 from the germline V gene are MNHEY and SVGAGI. V lost 0 bases to trimming and J lost 7 bases; unmatched junction nucleotides: 7. CDR3 protein: CASSYSIAGGGNTQYF. Written as DNA, the CDR3 is TGTGCCAGCAGTTACTCGATAGCGGGAGGAGGGAATACGCAGTATTTT.

V gene TRBV6-6 combines with J gene TRBJ2-3; D is possibly TRBD1 or TRBD2 (5 bases each). The germline gives CDR1 MNHNY, CDR2 SVGAGI (reference sequence). With 2 bases removed from V and 1 base from J, the gap between germline ends came to 10 bases. This CDR3 has 15 amino acids. This CDR3 is CASSYEGKRTDTQYF. As DNA, the CDR3 is TGTGCCAGCAGTTACGAGGGGAAGCGCACAGATACGCAGTATTTT.

The gene calls are TRBV2 and TRBJ2-2; TRBD2 is a possible D gene (6 bases). The V and J ends lost 0 bases and 0 bases respectively, with 14 bases between them. CDR1 is SNHLY and CDR2 is FYNNEI in the germline V gene. The CDR3 totals 18 residues. The CDR3 DNA is TGTGCCAGCAGTGAAGCCCTACCGGGACTTACGAACACCGGGGAGCTGTTTTTT. It codes for CASSEALPGLTNTGELFF.

The chain employs TRBV6-1 and TRBJ2-5; 7 bases match TRBD1. This CDR3 spans 15 amino acids. Per the germline V gene, CDR1 is MNHNS and CDR2 is SASEGT. J lost 3 bases, V lost 0 bases, and 4 bases had no gene match. The CDR3 is CASSEARGHEETQYF. In DNA, the CDR3 is TGTGCCAGCAGTGAAGCGAGGGGGCATGAAGAGACCCAGTACTTC.

The chain uses TRBV18 and TRBJ2-2; 11 nucleotides align to TRBD2. CDR3 length: 17 amino acids. The J segment lost 4 bases and the V segment lost 0 bases, leaving 4 bases of the junction unmatched. Germline V gene lookup returns CDR1 KGHSH and CDR2 LQKENI. CDR3 in DNA: TGTGCCAGCTCACCACCGGGACTAGCGGAAACCACCGGGGAGCTGTTTTTT. Translated, it gives CASSPPGLAETTGELFF.

The genes are TRBV20-1 and TRBJ1-2; D might be TRBD1 (5 bases). V was clipped by 3 bases and J by 4 bases, with 6 bases between them. This CDR3 contains 11 residues. Germline CDR1 and CDR2: DFQATT and SNEGSKA (reference sequence). The CDR3 nucleotides read TGCAGTGCTAGTGGGGGCTATGGCTACACCTTC. This encodes CSASGGYGYTF.

The count of this clone is one. The chain is built from TRBV6-1 and TRBJ2-3; D may be TRBD1 (6 bases). Trimming pared 1 base from V and 2 bases from J, leaving 13 bases between. The germline V gene encodes CDR1 MNHNS and CDR2 SASEGT. The CDR3 sequence is 16 residues long. The CDR3 here is CASSEGTAIYTDTQYF. For the CDR3, the DNA is TGTGCCAGCAGTGAAGGGACAGCTATTTACACAGATACGCAGTATTTT.

The chain has TRBV5-1 and TRBJ2-6; D possibly corresponds to TRBD2 (5 bases). CDR3 length equals 16 residues. Germline V gene sequence: CDR1 SGHRS, CDR2 YFSETQ. V was trimmed by 1 base and J by 2 bases, leaving 10 bases between them. The DNA of the CDR3 is TGCGCCAGCAGCTTGCCCCCCGGGGCTGGGGCCAACGTCCTGACTTTC. Its translation: CASSLPPGAGANVLTF.

The chain carries TRBV7-2 and TRBJ2-4; 14 positions match TRBD2. The CDR3 contains 17 residues. Germline lookup yields CDR1 SGHTA and CDR2 FQGNSA. Germline trimming cut 5 bases from V and 6 bases from J; bases unmatched to any gene: 9. CDR3 in DNA: TGTGCCAGCAGCCCAAGACTAGCGGGGGGGTTGCGAAACATTCAGTACTTC. Translation: CASSPRLAGGLRNIQYF.

This clone was found once. This chain uses TRBV6-1 with TRBJ1-4; the D is unclear. V was cut by 7 bases and J by 7 bases, with 10 bases left in between. Looked up from germline, CDR1 is MNHNS and CDR2 is SASEGT. CDR3 length: 12 residues. The CDR3 sequence: CASTPAGEKLFF. The CDR3 DNA sequence: TGTGCCAGCACCCCGGCGGGTGAAAAACTGTTTTTT.

The chain carries TRBV5-4 and TRBJ2-3; 10 nucleotides align to TRBD2. Germline V gene lookup returns CDR1 SGHNT and CDR2 YYREEE (reference sequence). With 4 bases clipped from V and 0 bases from J, the junction kept 2 bases outside the gene matches. CDR3 length: 15 residues. CDR3 nucleotides: TGTGCCAGCAGCGCGACTAGCGGGAGCACAGATACGCAGTATTTT. Amino acids: CASSATSGSTDTQYF.

This clone appeared a few times. This rearrangement joins TRBV2 to TRBJ1-5; no clear D gene. V lost 6 bases, J lost 5 bases, and 14 bases lay in between. CDR3 length: 14 amino acids. Germline values: CDR1 SNHLY, CDR2 FYNNEI. CDR3 amino acids: CASSEDGLDQPQHF. The CDR3 DNA sequence: TGTGCCAGCAGCGAGGACGGCTTGGATCAGCCCCAGCATTTT.

The V gene is TRBV2, the J gene TRBJ1-1; possibly TRBD1 for D (6 bases). The V end was cut by 0 bases, the J end by 5 bases, with 13 bases between. Per germline, CDR1 SNHLY and CDR2 FYNNEI. The CDR3 extends over 15 amino acids. Here the CDR3 DNA reads TGTGCCAGCAGTGAAGCGCTTCCAGGGGTGACTGAAGCTTTCTTT. Protein sequence: CASSEALPGVTEAFF.

The J gene is TRBJ2-2, the V gene TRBV5-6; D may be TRBD2 (5 bases). The CDR3 is made up of 15 amino acids. Trimming pared 1 base from V and 3 bases from J, leaving 10 bases between. Per the germline V gene, CDR1 is SGHDT and CDR2 is YYEEEE. CDR3 amino acids: CASSLSGIYTGELFF. The CDR3 DNA sequence: TGTGCCAGCAGCTTGTCGGGGATATACACCGGGGAGCTGTTTTTT.

The chain carries TRBV10-3 and TRBJ2-1; 11 bases align to TRBD2. This CDR3 has 15 residues. V lost 2 bases and J lost 12; bases outside the gene matches: 9. Germline CDR1 ENHRY, CDR2 SYGVKD. The CDR3 region has the DNA TGTGCCATCAGTGAGATTAGCGGGGGGGCTTATGGGCAGTTCTTC. Its translation is CAISEISGGAYGQFF.

The rearrangement links TRBV10-3 to TRBJ2-3; D is unresolved. Between the trimmed V and J ends, which lost 7 bases and 0 bases, there was a span of 8 bases. Germline lookup yields CDR1 ENHRY and CDR2 SYGVKD. This CDR3 is built from 13 residues. The CDR3 reads CAITQTSTDTQYF. For the CDR3, the DNA is TGTGCCATCACCCAGACGAGCACAGATACGCAGTATTTT.

The gene calls are TRBV10-1 and TRBJ2-7; D not resolved. V was cut by 3 bases and J by 0 bases, with 9 bases left in between. Germline-derived CDR1 and CDR2 are WNHNN and SYGVQD (reference sequence). This CDR3 region has 14 residues. The CDR3 region is CASSEGGTSYEQYF. The CDR3 nucleotides are TGCGCCAGCAGTGAAGGCGGAACCTCCTACGAGCAGTACTTC.